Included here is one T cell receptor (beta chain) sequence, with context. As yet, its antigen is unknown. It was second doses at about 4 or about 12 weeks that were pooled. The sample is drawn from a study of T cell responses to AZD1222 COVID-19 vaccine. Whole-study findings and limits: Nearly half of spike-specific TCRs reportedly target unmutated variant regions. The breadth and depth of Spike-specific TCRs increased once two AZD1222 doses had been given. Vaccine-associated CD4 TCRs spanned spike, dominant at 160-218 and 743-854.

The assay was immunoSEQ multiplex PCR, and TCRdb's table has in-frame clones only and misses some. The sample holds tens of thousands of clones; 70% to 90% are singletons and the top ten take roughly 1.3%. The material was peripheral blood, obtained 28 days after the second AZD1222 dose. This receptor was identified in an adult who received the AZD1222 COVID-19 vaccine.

The CDR3 DNA reads TGTGCCAGCAGTTACGAGGCGTTCGAGCAGTTCTTC. Amino acid sequence: CASSYEAFEQFF. The chain employs TRBV6-2 or TRBV6-3 and TRBJ2-1; D is unclear. This CDR3 is built from 12 residues. Trimming left V 2 bases short and J 10 bases short, with 9 bases between. The germline gives CDR1 MNHEY, CDR2 SVGEGT.